A few counts support the clone carrying this TCR beta chain. Its antigen remains unknown. The authors took one heparinised blood draw, averaging about 110 mL, from each donor. This sample is part of a study of beta chain features in type 1 diabetes. The study, taken as a whole, reports: Moderate yet significant TCRB CDR3 shortening was seen in Type 1 diabetes patients in all four CD4+ subsets. In these data, an HLA type influence on TCRB rearrangement remained unresolved. The naive, central memory and Treg TCRB repertoires looked more alike in patients than they did in healthy donors. Possibly, sequencing cDNA over-represented cells that had high TCR expression levels.

The CDR3 covers 11 residues. V dropped 8 bases and J dropped 1 base, with 4 bases sitting between them. The germline V gene has CDR1 SNHLY and CDR2 FYNNEI. Expressed TCRB transcripts were sequenced because the entire RNA isolate underwent reverse transcription. Generated by immunoSEQ multiplex PCR, the TCRdb table keeps only in-frame clones and is missing some. This table has 400,000 or so clones, roughly 9.8% appearing once. Sequences were obtained from central memory CD4+ T cells from blood. This TCR came from a man younger than 45 with type 1 diabetes. V gene TRBV2 combines with J gene TRBJ2-3; the D is unclear. Here the CDR3 DNA reads TGTGCCAGCGTGCGCACAGATACGCAGTATTTT. It translates to CASVRTDTQYF. The variable domain in full, with the rest retrieved from reference TRBV2 and TRBJ2-3, is EPEVTQTPSHQVTQMGQEVILRCVPISNHLYFYWYRQILGQKVEFLVSFYNNEISEKSEIFDDQFSVERPDGSNFTLKIRSTKLEDSAMYFCASVRTDTQYFGPGTRLTVL.